This T cell receptor (beta chain) stems from a study of CD8 T cells in Susac syndrome. Study as a whole: Patients with Susac syndrome, at blood draw, were therapy-naive, on corticosteroids, or on intravenous immunoglobulin alone.

Trimming took 5 bases from V and 4 from J; bases not matched to a gene: 1. Germline V CDR1 and CDR2: DFQATT, SNEGSKA (reference sequence). This CDR3 comprises 13 residues. Comments on this clonotype: Its antigen is unknown.

Sequencing targeted TCR beta in blood CD8+ and CD4+ T cells. Roughly 0.5 to 1 ug RNA was reverse transcribed with random hexamers. The method of amplification for TCR beta CDR3 was immunoSEQ multiplex PCR, covering 54 Vbeta and 13 Jbeta. TCRdb independently ran MiXCR on the immunoSEQ multiplex PCR reads; one entry per CDR3 protein. The sample shows 84,000 or so distinct CDR3 sequences, 95% of them seen only once. Whole-study findings and limits: CD8+ clonal expansion in Susac peaked in TEMRA cells and active patients.

Sequencing used CD8+ T cells from PBMCs. The V gene is TRBV20-1, the J gene TRBJ2-1; 11 bases agree with TRBD2. This receptor was identified in a human donor with Susac syndrome. The CDR3 region has the DNA TGCAGTGCTCGACTAGCGGGGTACAATGAGCAGTTCTTC. Its protein product is CSARLAGYNEQFF.